This is a list of T cell receptor beta chains from one sample in a study of post-analysis software for immune sequencing data. One entry per CDR3 protein, called by TCRdb with MiXCR from the PCR reads. The profile shows fewer than 850,000 distinct CDR3 sequences, just under 30% of them singletons. Sequencing input: blood. Source of these receptors: a girl aged 10-17 years with multiple sclerosis. CDR3s include the opening cysteine and the closing phenylalanine or tryptophan. A D gene is named only where the DNA matches it firmly. Clone sizes are given selectively: once, few, many, or a class where the clone is expanded.

j_gene,d_gene,v_gene,len,abundance,CDR3nt,CDR3aa
TRBJ1-2,.,TRBV4-1,13,.,TGCGCCAGCAGCCCCCGGAGTGACTATGGCTACACCTTC,CASSPRSDYGYTF
TRBJ2-7,.,TRBV9,13,.,TGTGCCAGCAGCGTAGATCCCAACGTGGGGCAGTACTTC,CASSVDPNVGQYF
TRBJ1-1,.,TRBV20-1,12,.,TGCAGTGCTAGTCGGGTCCCCACTGAAGCTTTCTTT,CSASRVPTEAFF
TRBJ1-1,TRBD1,TRBV6-5,16,.,TGTGCCAGCAGTTACTCGGGCAGGGGGCTCGGCACTGAAGCTTTCTTT,CASSYSGRGLGTEAFF
TRBJ2-7,.,TRBV28,16,.,TGTGCCAGCAGTTTCACCCTGGCGGGGCTCTCCTACGAGCAGTACTTC,CASSFTLAGLSYEQYF
TRBJ1-1,.,TRBV4-3,15,.,TGCGCCAGCAGCCAAGAACAGGTGAGGAGCACTGAAGCTTTCTTT,CASSQEQVRSTEAFF
TRBJ1-1,TRBD1,TRBV6-5,13,few,TGTGCCAGCAGTACCCCAGGACAGGGGGAAGCTTTCTTT,CASSTPGQGEAFF
TRBJ2-5,TRBD2,TRBV13,18,few,TGTGCCAGCAGACCGACAGGGTGTGTTGCGGGAGGGCTAGAGACCCAGTACTTC,CASRPTGCVAGGLETQYF
TRBJ1-1,.,TRBV20-1,13,.,TGCAGTGCTCCCCAGAGCATAAACACTGAAGCTTTCTTT,CSAPQSINTEAFF
TRBJ2-1,.,TRBV7-8,15,.,TGTGCCAGCAGCGGCGGTTCGGTGCTATACAATGAGCAGTTCTTC,CASSGGSVLYNEQFF
TRBJ2-2,.,TRBV4-3,13,.,TGCGCCAGCAGTACCTCGGGGGCCGGGGAGCTGTTTTTT,CASSTSGAGELFF
TRBJ1-2,.,TRBV7-9,12,many,TGTGCCAGCAGCTTAGCGAATTATGGCTACACCTTC,CASSLANYGYTF
TRBJ2-7,.,TRBV18,14,.,TGTGCCAGCTCACCACAGGGGACTGTTTACGAGCAGTACTTC,CASSPQGTVYEQYF
TRBJ2-5,.,TRBV7-2,13,.,TGTGCCAGCAGCTTAGTTTTTAAAGAGACCCAGTACTTC,CASSLVFKETQYF
TRBJ2-3,TRBD2,TRBV5-1,15,few,TGCGCCAGCAGCCGAGGCGGGGGGGACCCAGATACGCAGTATTTT,CASSRGGGDPDTQYF
TRBJ2-7,.,TRBV11-2,13,few,TGTGCCAGCAGCTTAGAGGTCAACTACGAGCAGTACTTC,CASSLEVNYEQYF
TRBJ2-3,.,TRBV25-1,12,.,TGTGCCAGCACAGGCACCACAGATACGCAGTATTTT,CASTGTTDTQYF
TRBJ2-7,TRBD1,TRBV7-9,16,many,TGTGCCAGCAGCCCACAAAGTACAGGGGCGTCCTACGAGCAGTACTTC,CASSPQSTGASYEQYF
TRBJ1-5,.,TRBV24-1,12,.,TGTGCCACCAGTGAATCCGGTCAGCCCCAGCATTTT,CATSESGQPQHF
TRBJ1-1,.,TRBV29-1,10,.,TGCAGCGTTTTTGACATTGAAGCTTTCTTT,CSVFDIEAFF
TRBJ2-7,TRBD1,TRBV29-1,16,.,TGCAGCGTTGAAGATCCTGTGACAGGGGGCTCCTACGAGCAGTACTTC,CSVEDPVTGGSYEQYF
TRBJ1-2,.,TRBV3-1,16,few,TGTGCCAGCAGCCCGGAGAGCGGACGGTGGCTTGGCGGCTACACCTTC,CASSPESGRWLGGYTF
TRBJ1-2,.,TRBV20-1,13,.,TGCAGTGCTAGCTACCCGGGTGTACGTGGCTACACCTTC,CSASYPGVRGYTF
TRBJ2-7,.,TRBV2,16,few,TGTGCCAGCAGCTACTTACAGGTACTACAAACCTACGAGCAGTACTTC,CASSYLQVLQTYEQYF
TRBJ1-3,.,TRBV11-2,15,.,TGTGCCAGCAGCGTCACGAGTGTATCTGGAAACACCATATATTTT,CASSVTSVSGNTIYF
TRBJ2-7,TRBD1,TRBV10-3,12,.,TGTGCCACCAGACAGGACAGGGCCGAGCAGTACTTC,CATRQDRAEQYF
TRBJ1-6,TRBD1,TRBV29-1,15,few,TGCAGCGTGCGCCGGACAGGGGGAATCGATTCACCCCTCCACTTT,CSVRRTGGIDSPLHF
TRBJ2-1,.,TRBV28,13,.,TGTGCCAGCAGTATCCTGGGGAACAATGAGCAGTTCTTC,CASSILGNNEQFF
TRBJ2-1,TRBD2,TRBV20-1,14,.,TGCAGTGCTAGAGATTTAGCGGGCTACAATGAGCGGTTCTTC,CSARDLAGYNERFF